A selection of T cell receptor beta chains follows, all from one sample in a study. TCRdb passed the RT-PCR reads through MiXCR, listing each CDR3 protein once. The sample has about 680,000 distinct CDR3 sequences; 13% to 15% are singletons. Input material: memory CD4+ T cells from blood. The receptors here all came from a female donor in good health, serving as a healthy control. CDR3s include the opening cysteine and the closing phenylalanine or tryptophan. The D gene is left open where the match is weak. Some rows mark clone size as missing; the rest say once, few, many or name a class of expanded clone.

>TRBV7-2|many|TRBJ2-3|TRBD1
TGTGCCAGCAGCTTGAGCCTAGGGGGCCCGCAGTATTTT
CASSLSLGGPQYF
>TRBV7-9|NA|TRBJ2-1|TRBD2
TGTGCCAGCAGCTTGGCGGGAGGTGGGTTCTTC
CASSLAGGGFF
>TRBV4-2|few|TRBJ1-4|NA
TGTGCCAGCAGCCAAGAGCGGCAGGGGACAAATGAAAAACTGTTTTTT
CASSQERQGTNEKLFF
>TRBV7-2|few|TRBJ2-7|TRBD2
TGTGCCAGCAGCTTAGCGACTAGCGGGGGGGCCTACGAGCAGTACTTC
CASSLATSGGAYEQYF
>TRBV7-2|many|TRBJ1-2|NA
TGTGCCAGCAGCCCCCAAATAGGTGGCTACACCTTC
CASSPQIGGYTF
>TRBV29-1|few|TRBJ2-1|TRBD2
TGCAGCGTTGCCACCCGCGGGAGCTCCTACAATGAGCAGTTCTTC
CSVATRGSSYNEQFF
>TRBV6-5|many|TRBJ2-7|TRBD1
TGTGCCAGCAGTTATCAAGTTAGGGGGCACGAGCAGTACTTC
CASSYQVRGHEQYF
>TRBV7-2|NA|TRBJ1-5|NA
TGTGCCAGCAGCTCAATTTTTAATCAGCCCCAGCATTTT
CASSSIFNQPQHF
>TRBV4-1|NA|TRBJ2-2|NA
TGCGCCAGCAGCCAAGCAGGGGCGAACACCGGGGAGCTGTTTTTT
CASSQAGANTGELFF
>TRBV6-4|many|TRBJ1-5|NA
TGTGCCAGCAGTGACCCAAGGAGAGGGGATCAGCCCCAGCATTTT
CASSDPRRGDQPQHF
>TRBV10-3|NA|TRBJ1-6|TRBD1
TGTGCCATCAGTGAAGACAGGGGTTGGAATTCACCCCTCCACTTT
CAISEDRGWNSPLHF
>TRBV7-9|NA|TRBJ2-7|NA
TGTGCCTCCTCGGGGGCTGCCCTCGCCTACGAGCAGTACTTC
CASSGAALAYEQYF
>TRBV7-9|many|TRBJ2-5|TRBD2
TGTGCCAGCAGCTTAACCGTAGCGGGGGGGCAAGAGACCCAGTACTTC
CASSLTVAGGQETQYF
>TRBV12-3/TRBV12-4|many|TRBJ1-2|NA
TGTGCCAGCAGTCCGACCCTTGGGATCAACACCTTC
CASSPTLGINTF
>TRBV30|few|TRBJ2-4|TRBD1
TGTGCTGGCATACAGGGGATCAAAAACATTCAGTACTTC
CAGIQGIKNIQYF
>TRBV20-1|NA|TRBJ2-7|TRBD1
TGCAGTGCCCTGACAGGGTCAACCTACGAGCAGTACTTC
CSALTGSTYEQYF
>TRBV6-5|few|TRBJ2-1|NA
TGTGCCAGCAGTTACAGGGGGAGCTCCTACAATGAGCAGTTCTTC
CASSYRGSSYNEQFF
>TRBV7-3|few|TRBJ1-2|NA
TGTGCCAGCAGCTTAGGACCGGCTATCAACTATGGCTACACCTTC
CASSLGPAINYGYTF
>TRBV6-5|NA|TRBJ2-2|TRBD1
TGTGCCAGCAGGCCCACACGGACAGGGTGGAACACCGGGGAGCTGTTTTTT
CASRPTRTGWNTGELFF
>TRBV12-3/TRBV12-4|many|TRBJ1-1|NA
TGTGCCAGCAGTCCCCCCCCCAACACTGAAGCTTTCTTT
CASSPPPNTEAFF
>TRBV20-1|many|TRBJ2-3|TRBD1
TGCAGTGCTTCGCAGGGGGCGGGCACAGATACGCAGTATTTT
CSASQGAGTDTQYF
>TRBV10-3|many|TRBJ2-1|NA
TGTGCCATCAGTGTCATAGAGTCCGATGAGCAGTTCTTC
CAISVIESDEQFF
>TRBV5-1|NA|TRBJ2-2|TRBD1
TGCGCCTGCAGCGACTCCGGGACAGGGGTCACCGGGGAGCTGTTTTTT
CACSDSGTGVTGELFF
>TRBV20-1|NA|TRBJ2-5|TRBD1
TGCAGTGCCCGCCCGACAGGGAAAGAGACCCAGTACTTC
CSARPTGKETQYF
>TRBV18|NA|TRBJ2-7|NA
TGTGCCAGCTCACCCCCCGCGAGCTCCTACGAGCAGTACTTC
CASSPPASSYEQYF
>TRBV7-9|NA|TRBJ2-7|TRBD2
TGTGCCAGCAGCTCCCCCCGGGGGCGGGAGGTTTCCTACGAGCAGTACTTC
CASSSPRGREVSYEQYF
>TRBV6-2/TRBV6-3|few|TRBJ2-5|NA
TGTGCCAGCAGTCCAGCGGACGTGCAAGAGACCCAGTACTTC
CASSPADVQETQYF
>TRBV25-1|many|TRBJ2-7|NA
TGTGCCAGCTGGAACACGTATCACGAGCAGTACTTC
CASWNTYHEQYF
>TRBV6-1|few|TRBJ2-5|TRBD1
TGTGCCAGCAGCCGCCGGGACAGAGAGACCCAGTACTTC
CASSRRDRETQYF
>TRBV12-3/TRBV12-4|many|TRBJ2-5|TRBD2
TGTGCCAGCACGCGGGGGGGCACCCAGTACTTC
CASTRGGTQYF
>TRBV4-3|few|TRBJ1-3|NA
TGCGCCAGCAGCCAAGATGTTCTCGGGGCTGGAAACACCATATATTTT
CASSQDVLGAGNTIYF
>TRBV9|NA|TRBJ2-2|NA
TGTGCCAGCAGCGTAGCCTTGACAGGGAGGACCGGGGAGCTGTTTTTT
CASSVALTGRTGELFF
>TRBV12-3/TRBV12-4|few|TRBJ1-1|NA
TGTGCCAGCAGTTTCGGACACGCCATGAACACTGAAGCTTTCTTT
CASSFGHAMNTEAFF
>TRBV28|few|TRBJ2-1|NA
TGTGCCAGCAGCCCCGGGTCGGCGGGATCCTACAATGAGCAGTTCTTC
CASSPGSAGSYNEQFF
>TRBV15|NA|TRBJ2-1|NA
TGTGCCACCAGCAGAGGGTACTACGATGAGCAGTTCTTC
CATSRGYYDEQFF
>TRBV7-8|NA|TRBJ2-4|NA
TGTGCCAGCAGCTTACCTCTACTTGGGGGTCCAGCCAAAAACATTCAGTACTTC
CASSLPLLGGPAKNIQYF
>TRBV7-2|NA|TRBJ2-2|NA
TGTGCCAGCAGTGGTCGCTCGGCCGGGGAGCTGTTTTTT
CASSGRSAGELFF
>TRBV5-1|many|TRBJ2-7|TRBD1
TGCGCCAGCAGCTTGGAGGGACAGTCGGTCGAGCAGTACTTC
CASSLEGQSVEQYF
>TRBV6-1|NA|TRBJ1-3|TRBD1
TGTGCCAGCAGAAGGACAGGGGTTGACGGAAACACCATATATTTT
CASRRTGVDGNTIYF
>TRBV6-2/TRBV6-3|many|TRBJ2-2|TRBD1
TGTGCCAGCAGGAGGGGCAGGGGGCATGGTGACACCGGGGAGCTGTTTTTT
CASRRGRGHGDTGELFF
>TRBV6-6|few|TRBJ1-5|NA
TGTGCCAGCAGTGCAGGGGCCAGTCAGCCCCAGCATTTT
CASSAGASQPQHF
>TRBV9|NA|TRBJ1-1|NA
TGTGCCAGCAGCGTAGAGGCCTCTAACACTGAAGCTTTCTTT
CASSVEASNTEAFF
>TRBV6-6|NA|TRBJ1-4|NA
TGTGCCAGCACCTCGACAGCCGGGAATGAAAAACTGTTTTTT
CASTSTAGNEKLFF
>TRBV28|NA|TRBJ2-7|NA
TGTGCCAGCAGTTTCATGACTAGTGTCCTGTACTTC
CASSFMTSVLYF